The 7 T cell receptor beta chains below come from one sample, sequenced in a study of CD8 T cells in Susac syndrome. Random hexamers were used to reverse transcribe the RNA input (about 0.45 to 1 ug). TCRdb called the immunoSEQ multiplex PCR reads again in MiXCR, with one record for every CDR3 protein. This sample has about 240,000 distinct CDR3 sequences, with 90% to 97% found just once. Sequenced material: CD4+ T cells from PBMCs. These receptors came from a human donor with Susac syndrome.

Remarks on this clonotype: One end of the junction varies from germline; a read error may be responsible. J is TRBJ2-1 and V is TRBV28; 8 bases fit TRBD2. This CDR3 has 12 residues. Germline V gene sequence: CDR1 MDHEN, CDR2 SYDVKM. The DNA for the CDR3 is TGCTCAGCGGGAGCCTTCTACAATGAGCAGTTCTTC. This gives the protein CSAGAFYNEQFF.

The chain combines TRBV29-1 with TRBJ2-2; D gene ambiguous. V gave up 4 bases and J gave up 6 bases, with 6 bases separating them. Germline CDR1 and CDR2: SQVTM and ANQGSEA. The CDR3 is 11 amino acids. As DNA, the CDR3 is TGCAGCGTTGTCCGAGCCGGGGAGCTGTTTTTT. It specifies CSVVRAGELFF.

The rearrangement uses TRBV4-1 and TRBJ2-3, with D possibly matching TRBD1 (5 bases). The CDR3 contains 16 residues. Germline V lookup: CDR1 MGHRA, CDR2 YSYEKL. V gave up 4 bases and J gave up 0 bases, with 14 bases separating them. The CDR3 sequence: CASSLLGLGSTDTQYF. Here the CDR3 DNA reads TGCGCCAGCAGCCTCCTGGGGCTCGGGAGCACAGATACGCAGTATTTT.

In DNA, the CDR3 is TGTGCCACCAGTCATCCCTCTAGATCTACCTACGAGCAGTACTTC. Protein: CATSHPSRSTYEQYF. The chain has TRBV15 and TRBJ2-7; D gene uncertain. V lost 6 bases, J lost 2 bases, and 17 bases lay in between. The CDR3 has 15 residues. The germline CDR1 and CDR2 sequences are LNHNV and YYDKDF (reference sequence).

The rearrangement joins TRBV20-1 to TRBJ1-1; D is unclear. Trimming removed 5 bases at V and 3 bases at J, with 10 bases between. The CDR3 totals 12 residues. Looked up from germline, CDR1 is DFQATT and CDR2 is SNEGSKA (reference sequence). CDR3 region: CSAYKLDTEAFF. In DNA form, the CDR3 reads TGCAGTGCTTATAAACTCGACACTGAAGCTTTCTTT.

The rearrangement uses TRBV7-9 and TRBJ1-1; D not certain. The CDR3 totals 14 residues. Trimming removed 1 base from V and 1 base from J, with 7 bases in between. Germline CDR1 and CDR2: SEHNR and FQNEAQ (reference sequence). CDR3 in DNA: TGTGCCAGCAGCTTAGGCCCAGCGAACACTGAAGCTTTCTTT. Its protein is CASSLGPANTEAFF.

This chain uses TRBV5-8 with TRBJ1-1; no clear D. The V and J ends lost 4 bases and 5 bases respectively, with 18 bases between them. The CDR3 totals 15 residues. CDR1 and CDR2 from the germline V gene are SGHTS and YDEGEE. The CDR3, as DNA: TGTGCCAGCAGCCCATATCAAGGACTTGGAACTGAAGCTTTCTTT. Its protein is CASSPYQGLGTEAFF. The entire variable domain, with the rest obtained from reference TRBV5-8 and TRBJ1-1, is as follows: EAGVTQSPTHLIKTRGQQATLRCSPISGHTSVYWYQQALGLGLQFLLWYDEGEERNRGNFPPRFSGRQFPNYSSELNVNALELEDSALYLCASSPYQGLGTEAFFGQGTRLTVV.